Listed here are 11 T cell receptor beta chains from one sample, sequenced in a study of cytomegalovirus exposure and HLA in healthy donors (TCRdb year 2017). The method behind the library was the immunoSEQ multiplex PCR assay. A mixture of 60 forward primers for TCR Vbeta segments and 13 reverse primers for TCR Jbeta segments was used in the multiplex PCR. TCRdb retrieved this table from immuneACCESS and kept in-frame rearrangements only. Not all clones are present; in checked studies, unresolved V genes account for under half, and no reason is known for the remainder. The sample has about 190,000 clones on record, 75% to 90% of them singletons. The ten largest clonotypes hold less than 7% of the sample. The specimen sequenced was PBMCs. The receptors originated from a man aged 35-49 years in good health and CMV-seropositive.

The chain couples TRBV5-6 to TRBJ1-6, with 8 positions matching TRBD1. The germline gives CDR1 SGHDT, CDR2 YYEEEE. The V and J ends lost 4 bases and 6 bases, in that order; junction bases with no gene match: 6. This CDR3 contains 15 residues. The CDR3 sequence: CASSQPTGGNSPLHF. The DNA of the CDR3 is TGTGCCAGCAGCCAACCCACAGGGGGTAATTCACCCCTCCACTTT. Combining the CDR3 with reference TRBV5-6 and TRBJ1-6 gives the whole variable domain DAGVTQSPTHLIKTRGQQVTLRCSPKSGHDTVSWYQQALGQGPQFIFQYYEEEERQRGNFPDRFSGHQFPNYSSELNVNALLLGDSALYLCASSQPTGGNSPLHFGNGTRLTVT.

The rearrangement joins TRBV15 to TRBJ2-1; D may be TRBD1 (8 bases). The V end was cut by 3 bases, the J end by 7 bases, with 13 bases between. The CDR3 extends over 14 amino acids. The germline V gene has CDR1 LNHNV and CDR2 YYDKDF (reference sequence). The CDR3 region has the DNA TGTGCCACCAGCAGGGGGGGGGACAGGAATGAGCAGTTCTTC. It yields the protein CATSRGGDRNEQFF. The variable domain in full, completed from reference TRBV15 and TRBJ2-1, reads DAMVIQNPRYQVTQFGKPVTLSCSQTLNHNVMYWYQQKSSQAPKLLFHYYDKDFNNEADTPDNFQSRRPNTSFCFLDIRSPGLGDTAMYLCATSRGGDRNEQFFGPGTRLTVL.

The V call is TRBV7-6, the J call TRBJ1-1; no firm D call. V dropped 5 bases and J dropped 1 base, with 11 bases sitting between them. The germline gives CDR1 SGHVS, CDR2 FNYEAQ. This CDR3 has 14 amino acids. CDR3 in amino acids: CASSTSPRNTEAFF. As DNA, the CDR3 is TGTGCCAGCAGCACCTCCCCGCGGAACACTGAAGCTTTCTTT.

This chain links TRBV28 with TRBJ1-2; TRBD1 matches 7 bases. The CDR3 covers 14 residues. J gave up 7 bases and V 6 bases, and 11 bases lay outside the gene matches. From germline, CDR1 is MDHEN and CDR2 SYDVKM. DNA for the CDR3: TGTGCCAGCAGAAAAGGGACAGTAGGCCGTGGCTACACCTTC. Translation gives CASRKGTVGRGYTF.

The chain joins TRBV27 to TRBJ2-1, with D possibly being TRBD2 (6 bases). CDR1 is MNHEY, CDR2 SMNVEV, per germline (reference sequence). The CDR3 extends over 10 amino acids. Deletions cut 8 bases from V and 10 bases from J, with 9 bases between. CDR3 amino acids: CASGGMEQFF. The CDR3 nucleotides are TGTGCCAGCGGAGGGATGGAGCAGTTCTTC.

This clone was seen a few times. The chain joins TRBV11-2 to TRBJ2-2, with D possibly being TRBD1 (6 bases). Germline CDR1 SGHAT, CDR2 FQNNGV. The germline V and J ends were trimmed by 5 bases and 4 bases, with 23 bases remaining between them. This CDR3 has 18 amino acids. The CDR3 reads CASSPTGPLQGLTGELFF. The DNA for the CDR3 is TGTGCCAGCAGCCCAACGGGCCCGTTGCAGGGGCTCACCGGGGAGCTGTTTTTT. Full variable domain (remainder filled in from reference TRBV11-2 and TRBJ2-2): EAGVAQSPRYKIIEKRQSVAFWCNPISGHATLYWYQQILGQGPKLLIQFQNNGVVDDSQLPKDRFSAERLKGVDSTLKIQPAKLEDSAVYLCASSPTGPLQGLTGELFFGEGSRLTVL.

V is TRBV10-3 and J is TRBJ1-5; D not certain. V was pared by 2 bases and J by 2 bases, with 7 bases between. The CDR3 totals 14 residues. Germline CDR1 is ENHRY and CDR2 is SYGVKD. CDR3 in DNA: TGTGCCATCAGTGAGGGAGCGGGCAATCAGCCCCAGCATTTT. Translation gives CAISEGAGNQPQHF.

V and J are TRBV9 and TRBJ2-3; tentative D call: TRBD1 (6 bases). V dropped 4 bases and J dropped 0 bases, with 18 bases sitting between them. The CDR3 runs to 17 residues. Germline assignment: CDR1 SGDLS and CDR2 YYNGEE. The CDR3 DNA is TGTGCCAGCAGCCTTGGTGGACAGTTTCCTAGCACAGATACGCAGTATTTT. Translated: CASSLGGQFPSTDTQYF. Full variable domain (rest looked up from reference TRBV9 and TRBJ2-3): DSGVTQTPKHLITATGQRVTLRCSPRSGDLSVYWYQQSLDQGLQFLIQYYNGEERAKGNILERFSAQQFPDLHSELNLSSLELGDSALYFCASSLGGQFPSTDTQYFGPGTRLTVL.

The chain carries TRBV4-2 and TRBJ2-3, with D hard to call. Trimming cost V 4 bases and J 1 base, with 15 bases left between them. CDR3 length equals 16 residues. CDR1 is LGHNA, CDR2 YNFKEQ, per germline. The CDR3: CASSPRSMVGTDTQYF. The CDR3 bases are TGTGCCAGCAGCCCAAGATCTATGGTAGGCACAGATACGCAGTATTTT.

The chain carries TRBV4-3 and TRBJ2-2, with 10 bases matching TRBD1. Germline CDR1 and CDR2: LGHNA and YSLEER. With V trimmed by 4 bases and J by 0 bases, 2 bases remained unmatched. The CDR3 is 16 amino acids. CDR3 amino acids: CASSLGTGANTGELFF. CDR3 nucleotide sequence: TGCGCCAGCAGCCTCGGGACAGGGGCGAACACCGGGGAGCTGTTTTTT.

The chain couples TRBV10-3 to TRBJ2-3; weak D call: TRBD2 (7 bases). The CDR3 runs 14 residues. V was shortened by 9 bases and J by 6 bases, with 19 bases between the two germline ends. The V gene's germline CDR1 is ENHRY and CDR2 SYGVKD. As DNA, the CDR3 is TGTGCCATGGGGGAGGGGGGCGCAGGGGATACGCAGTATTTT. Its protein product is CAMGEGGAGDTQYF.